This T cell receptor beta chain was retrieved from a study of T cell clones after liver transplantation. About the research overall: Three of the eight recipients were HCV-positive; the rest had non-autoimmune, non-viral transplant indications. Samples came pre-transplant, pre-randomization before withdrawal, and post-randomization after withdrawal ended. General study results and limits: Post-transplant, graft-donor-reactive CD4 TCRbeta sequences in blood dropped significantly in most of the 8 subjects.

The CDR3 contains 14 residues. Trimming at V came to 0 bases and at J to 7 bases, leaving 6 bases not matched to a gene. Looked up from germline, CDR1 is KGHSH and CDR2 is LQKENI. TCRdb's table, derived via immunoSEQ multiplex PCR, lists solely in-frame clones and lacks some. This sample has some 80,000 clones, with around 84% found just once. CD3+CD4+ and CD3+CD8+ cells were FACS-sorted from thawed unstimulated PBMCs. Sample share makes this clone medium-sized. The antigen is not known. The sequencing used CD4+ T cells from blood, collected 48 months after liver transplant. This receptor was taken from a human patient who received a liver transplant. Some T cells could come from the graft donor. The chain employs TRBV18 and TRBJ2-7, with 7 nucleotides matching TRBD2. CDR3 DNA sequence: TGTGCCAGCTCACCACCGGGAGGGCCTGATGAGCAGTACTTC. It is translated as CASSPPGGPDEQYF.